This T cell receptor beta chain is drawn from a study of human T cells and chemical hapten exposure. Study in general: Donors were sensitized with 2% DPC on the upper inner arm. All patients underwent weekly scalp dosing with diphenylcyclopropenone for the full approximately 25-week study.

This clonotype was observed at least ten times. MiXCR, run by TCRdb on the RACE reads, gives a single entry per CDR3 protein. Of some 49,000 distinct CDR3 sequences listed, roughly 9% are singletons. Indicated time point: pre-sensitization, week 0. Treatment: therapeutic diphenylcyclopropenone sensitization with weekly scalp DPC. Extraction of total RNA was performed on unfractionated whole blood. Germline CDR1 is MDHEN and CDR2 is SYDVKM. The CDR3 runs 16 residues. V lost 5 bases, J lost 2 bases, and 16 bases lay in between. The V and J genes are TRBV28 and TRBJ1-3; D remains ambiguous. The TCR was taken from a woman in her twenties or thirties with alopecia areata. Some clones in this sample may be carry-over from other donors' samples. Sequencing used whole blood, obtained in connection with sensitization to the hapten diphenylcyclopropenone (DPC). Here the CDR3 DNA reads TGTGCCAGCAGTCTCCGTGTGGCTTTCGCTGGAAACACCATATATTTT. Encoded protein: CASSLRVAFAGNTIYF.